These T cell receptor beta chains were read from a single sample in a study of regulatory T cells in long-lasting Graves disease. TCRdb called the multiplex PCR reads again in MiXCR, with one record for every CDR3 protein. This sample yields approximately 300,000 distinct CDR3 sequences, of which 18% are seen a single time; approximately 35% belongs to the top ten. The material was peripheral blood mononuclear cells (PBMCs), obtained at new diagnosis, from a patient treated with antithyroid drugs. Receptor source: a female donor with Graves disease. The conserved cysteine and the conserved F or W are not part of the CDR3 here. Each record gives: CDR3 protein, V gene.

ASSLWGREQF TRBV12-3/TRBV12-4
ASGQGWYTEAF TRBV2
ASSQASGRPRGGELF TRBV4-1
ASSSSITGTETQY TRBV12-3/TRBV12-4
ASSVVPGAYGYT TRBV7-8
ASRLSDSQGPRTYGYT TRBV12-3/TRBV12-4
SVEPSMNTEAF TRBV29-1
ASSYKVARQRGSPLH TRBV6-2/TRBV6-3
ATSRATGGYEQY TRBV15
ASSDRTGGRGTQY TRBV10-2
SARRPSGVAGVETQY TRBV20-1